Below are 22 T cell receptor beta chains sequenced from a single sample in a study of patients and donors after allogeneic stem cell transplantation. TCRdb re-called the RT-PCR reads with MiXCR, one entry per CDR3 protein. The sample lists 95,000 to 120,000 distinct CDR3 sequences, 35% occurring once. The specimen was blood, either unsorted or a sorted T cell fraction (not recorded which). The receptors stem from a human donor who was either an allogeneic HSCT recipient or a stem cell or donor lymphocyte infusion donor (not recorded which). It is not recorded whose cells these are; they may come from a transplant donor.

This chain links TRBV7-2 with TRBJ1-6; 10 bases map to TRBD1. With V trimmed by 5 bases and J by 5 bases, 12 bases remained unmatched. CDR1 SGHTA and CDR2 FQGNSA come from the germline V gene. The CDR3 sequence is 18 residues long. As DNA, the CDR3 is TGTGCCAGCAGCCGTCGTCCGGGACAGGGGAGACATAATTCACCCCTCCACTTT. Translated, it gives CASSRRPGQGRHNSPLHF.

The CDR3 region has the DNA TGCAGTGCTCAAGTGGCGGGTTCTGGCACTGAAGCTTTCTTT. The encoded protein is CSAQVAGSGTEAFF. The chain employs TRBV20-1 and TRBJ1-1, with D unresolved. The CDR3 consists of 14 residues. V dropped 5 bases and J dropped 4 bases, with 17 bases sitting between them. Germline values: CDR1 DFQATT, CDR2 SNEGSKA (reference sequence).

The chain employs TRBV2 and TRBJ1-5; perhaps TRBD1 as D (5 bases). Germline V gene data show CDR1 as SNHLY and CDR2 as FYNNEI. The ends were cut back, 4 bases at V and 6 bases at J, with 13 bases in the middle. This CDR3 comprises 14 residues. Written as DNA, the CDR3 is TGTGCCAGCAGTGTGCTAGGGGCAGGTCAGCCCCAGCATTTT. It is translated as CASSVLGAGQPQHF.

V gene TRBV24-1 combines with J gene TRBJ1-4, with 7 positions matching TRBD1. The CDR3 length is 12 residues. V was pared by 12 bases and J by 8 bases, with 8 bases of the junction left unmatched. The germline V gene encodes CDR1 KGHDR and CDR2 SFDVKD. The DNA of the CDR3 is TGTGCCCTAGACAGGGCCTTGGAAAAACTGTTTTTT. Amino acids: CALDRALEKLFF.

The CDR3 bases are TGTGCCAGTAGGACCGGGACACTTCTGAAGCAGCCCCAGCATTTT. It translates to CASRTGTLLKQPQHF. V usage is TRBV19 and J usage is TRBJ1-5, with D possibly being TRBD1 (6 bases). V lost 6 bases, J lost 7 bases, and 19 bases lay in between. Germline CDR1 is LNHDA and CDR2 is SQIVND (reference sequence). CDR3 size: 15 residues.

This chain joins TRBV7-9 and TRBJ2-5; D gene ambiguous. Trimming stripped 5 bases from V and 5 bases from J, with 9 bases between. This CDR3 contains 12 residues. Germline V gene sequence: CDR1 SEHNR, CDR2 FQNEAQ (reference sequence). For the CDR3, the DNA is TGTGCCAGCAGCGCTAAGCTGGAGACCCAGTACTTC. Residues: CASSAKLETQYF.

This clonotype was detected only a few times. The chain carries TRBV20-1 and TRBJ1-1; D not certain. The CDR3 has 14 residues. Trimming took 0 bases from V and 1 from J, leaving 9 bases between them. The germline CDR1 and CDR2 sequences are DFQATT and SNEGSKA (reference sequence). Here the CDR3 DNA reads TGCAGTGCTAGAGATTATAGGCCGAACACTGAAGCTTTCTTT. This encodes CSARDYRPNTEAFF.

V usage is TRBV7-3 and J usage is TRBJ1-1, with 8 bases fitting TRBD1. J was trimmed by 5 bases and V by 4 bases; bases with no gene match: 9. This CDR3 has 15 residues. CDR1 is SGHTA and CDR2 is FQGTGA in the germline V gene. This CDR3 is CASSSTGTGGTEAFF. CDR3 bases: TGTGCCAGCAGCTCGACCGGGACAGGAGGGACTGAAGCTTTCTTT.

This clonotype was seen only a few times. The chain recombines TRBV24-1 with TRBJ2-5; 12 bases agree with TRBD2. This CDR3 comprises 16 residues. V was clipped by 2 bases and J by 5 bases; unmatched bases: 5. CDR1 and CDR2 from the germline V gene are KGHDR and SFDVKD. The CDR3 is CATSDSWTSGAETQYF. The CDR3 nucleotides read TGTGCCACCAGTGATTCGTGGACTAGCGGGGCGGAGACCCAGTACTTC.

The sample holds a few counts of this clonotype. The chain links TRBV24-1 to TRBJ2-7, with TRBD2 identical over 10 bases. After removal of 4 bases from V and 5 bases from J, the junction contained 10 bases not matched to a gene. The germline V gene encodes CDR1 KGHDR and CDR2 SFDVKD. This CDR3 is 16 amino acids long. Written as DNA, the CDR3 is TGTGCCACCAGTGAAACCGTATCTAGCGGGAGCGACGAGCAGTACTTC. It specifies CATSETVSSGSDEQYF.

This clonotype came up a few times. The J gene is TRBJ1-3, the V gene TRBV6-2 or TRBV6-3, with D possibly TRBD1 on 6 matching bases. CDR3 length: 20 residues. CDR1 is MNHEY, CDR2 SVGEGT, per germline. V lost 3 bases to trimming and J lost 0 bases, with 24 bases between them. CDR3 nucleotides: TGTGCCAGCAGTTATCGGTTGGGGGACCCCGGACAGTCCTCTGGAAACACCATATATTTT. Protein: CASSYRLGDPGQSSGNTIYF.

This sequence joins TRBV20-1 and TRBJ2-3; D not certain. Trimming shortened V by 3 bases and J by 4 bases, and 14 bases separated the two germline ends. The germline CDR1 and CDR2 sequences are DFQATT and SNEGSKA (reference sequence). The CDR3 totals 14 residues. CDR3 in DNA: TGCAGTGCTAGTATGGGCCCCCCCGCAGATACGCAGTATTTT. Translating it yields CSASMGPPADTQYF.

The genes are TRBV7-8 and TRBJ1-6; 8 bases are a match to TRBD1. CDR1 and CDR2 from the germline V gene are SGHVS and FQNEAQ. The CDR3 covers 15 residues. V trimming: 4 bases; J trimming: 7 bases; junction bases outside the gene matches: 6. The CDR3 coding sequence is TGTGCCAGCAGCTCCCAGACAGGGGTCAATTCACCCCTCCACTTT. This translates into CASSSQTGVNSPLHF.

This clonotype has only a few counts. The chain is built from TRBV7-2 and TRBJ1-2, with a weak D call TRBD1 (5 bases). The germline V gene has CDR1 SGHTA and CDR2 FQGNSA. This CDR3 comprises 14 residues. Trimming shortened V by 1 base and J by 2 bases, and 8 bases separated the two germline ends. The CDR3 nucleotides are TGTGCCAGCAGCTTAGGGCAGGGCAACTATGGCTACACCTTC. Its protein is CASSLGQGNYGYTF.

J is TRBJ2-7 and V is TRBV24-1, with 12 bases fitting TRBD2. Germline-derived CDR1 and CDR2 are KGHDR and SFDVKD. Unmatched junction bases numbered 3, after V lost 2 bases and J lost 2 bases. The CDR3 length is 16 residues. This chain's CDR3 is CATSDSRLAGAYEQYF. The CDR3 DNA sequence: TGTGCCACCAGTGATTCCCGACTAGCGGGAGCCTACGAGCAGTACTTC.

On this clonotype itself: One end of the junction is discordant with germline, which a read error may explain. In DNA form, the CDR3 reads TGTACCATCAGTGAGTCTGACACACGGGACATTCAGTACTTC. Translating it yields CTISESDTRDIQYF. The V and J genes are TRBV10-3 and TRBJ2-4, with no clear D. This CDR3 is built from 14 residues. Germline-derived CDR1 and CDR2 are ENHRY and SYGVKD.

The chain links TRBV6-2 or TRBV6-3 to TRBJ2-7, with 10 bases identical to TRBD2. With 3 bases clipped from V and 3 bases from J, the junction kept 5 bases outside the gene matches. Germline values: CDR1 MNHEY, CDR2 SVGEGT. This CDR3 comprises 15 residues. This CDR3 is CASSYPLAGVYEQYF. In DNA form, the CDR3 reads TGTGCCAGCAGTTATCCCCTAGCGGGAGTCTACGAGCAGTACTTC.

The chain uses TRBV25-1 and TRBJ2-7; D ambiguous. Looked up from germline, CDR1 is MGHDK and CDR2 is SYGVNS. This CDR3 has 12 residues. The V gene lost 8 bases and the J gene lost 5 bases, with 13 bases spanning the gap. The CDR3 loop is CASGRDGNEQYF. The DNA of the CDR3 is TGTGCCAGCGGTAGGGATGGGAACGAGCAGTACTTC.

This clonotype has a handful of counts. The chain combines TRBV24-1 with TRBJ2-1, with 16 bases that match TRBD2. Germline values: CDR1 KGHDR, CDR2 SFDVKD. This CDR3 region has 16 residues. Trimming took 4 bases from V and 7 from J; bases not matched to a gene: 3. The CDR3 DNA reads as TGTGCCACCAGTGACCCGGGACTAGCGGGAGGGAATGAGCAGTTCTTC. As protein: CATSDPGLAGGNEQFF.

Written as DNA, the CDR3 is TGTGCCAGCAGCACGGGACGTTCCAATGAGCAGTTCTTC. It is translated as CASSTGRSNEQFF. The chain is built from TRBV7-3 and TRBJ2-1; either TRBD1 or TRBD2 may supply D (5 bases each). The V and J ends lost 5 bases and 6 bases respectively, with 11 bases between them. This CDR3 contains 13 residues. Germline V CDR1 and CDR2: SGHTA, FQGTGA.

The chain joins TRBV5-1 to TRBJ2-1, with 8 bases lining up with TRBD2. CDR1 is SGHRS, CDR2 YFSETQ, per germline. V lost 6 bases, J lost 2 bases, and 7 bases stayed unmatched. This CDR3 comprises 15 residues. The CDR3 is CASTSAGVPYNEQFF. CDR3 nucleotide sequence: TGCGCCAGCACCTCAGCGGGAGTCCCCTACAATGAGCAGTTCTTC.

The V gene is TRBV20-1, the J gene TRBJ2-7, with 9 bases that match TRBD2. The junction had 8 bases not matched to a gene; V was cut back by 3 bases and J by 5 bases. Germline loops: CDR1 DFQATT, CDR2 SNEGSKA (reference sequence). The CDR3 covers 14 residues. DNA for the CDR3: TGCAGTGCTAGCCCGAGCGGGAGGTCCGACGAGCAGTACTTC. Its translation: CSASPSGRSDEQYF.